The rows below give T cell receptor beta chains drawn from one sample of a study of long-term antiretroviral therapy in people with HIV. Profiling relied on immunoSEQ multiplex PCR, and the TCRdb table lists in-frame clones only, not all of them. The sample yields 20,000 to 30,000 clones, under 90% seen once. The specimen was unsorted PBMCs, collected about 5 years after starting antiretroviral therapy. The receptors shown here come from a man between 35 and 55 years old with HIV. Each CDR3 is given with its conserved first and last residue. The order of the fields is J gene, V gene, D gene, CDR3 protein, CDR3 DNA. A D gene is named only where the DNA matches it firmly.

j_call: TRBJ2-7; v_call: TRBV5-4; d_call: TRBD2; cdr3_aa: CASSFGGGASGRIYEQYF; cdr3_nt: TGTGCCAGCAGCTTTGGAGGGGGCGCTAGCGGGAGAATATACGAGCAGTACTTC
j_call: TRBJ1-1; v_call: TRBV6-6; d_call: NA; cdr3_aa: CASSYLGNEAFF; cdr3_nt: TGTGCCAGCAGTTACCTAGGGAACGAAGCTTTCTTT
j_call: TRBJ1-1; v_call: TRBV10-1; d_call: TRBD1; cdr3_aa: CASSESWTGLNTEAFF; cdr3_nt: TGCGCCAGCAGTGAATCCTGGACAGGCCTGAACACTGAAGCTTTCTTT
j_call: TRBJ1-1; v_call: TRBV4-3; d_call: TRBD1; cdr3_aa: CASSQFRQGNTEAFF; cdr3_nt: TGCGCCAGCAGCCAATTCCGACAGGGTAACACTGAAGCTTTCTTT
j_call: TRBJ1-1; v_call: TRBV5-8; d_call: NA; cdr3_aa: CASSLVQGGSGTEAFF; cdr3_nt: TGTGCCAGCAGCTTGGTACAGGGTGGATCGGGCACTGAAGCTTTCTTT
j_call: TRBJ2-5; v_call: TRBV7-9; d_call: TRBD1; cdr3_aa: CASSSQQGPGETQYF; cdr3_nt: TGTGCCAGCAGCTCACAACAGGGGCCCGGAGAGACCCAGTACTTC
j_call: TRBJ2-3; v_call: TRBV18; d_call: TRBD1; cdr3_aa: CASSKDRGSTDTQYF; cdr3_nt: TGTGCCAGCTCAAAGGACAGGGGGAGCACAGATACGCAGTATTTT
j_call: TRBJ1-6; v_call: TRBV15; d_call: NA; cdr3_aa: CATSRVSYNSPLHF; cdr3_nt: TGTGCCACCAGCAGGGTGTCCTATAATTCACCCCTCCACTTT
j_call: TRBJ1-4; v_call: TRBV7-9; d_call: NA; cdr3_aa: CASSWTGATNEKLFF; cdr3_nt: TGTGCCAGCAGCTGGACGGGGGCAACTAATGAAAAACTGTTTTTT
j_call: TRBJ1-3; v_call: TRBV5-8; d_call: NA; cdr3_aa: CASIPPTGPAGNTIYF; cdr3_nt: TGTGCCAGCATCCCACCCACGGGGCCGGCTGGAAACACCATATATTTT
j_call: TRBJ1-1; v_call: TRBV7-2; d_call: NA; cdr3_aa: CASSLASLGHNMNTEAFF; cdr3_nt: TGTGCCAGCAGCTTAGCTAGTCTTGGGCATAACATGAACACTGAAGCTTTCTTT
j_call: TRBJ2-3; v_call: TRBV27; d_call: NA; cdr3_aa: CASSLSGFLTDTQYF; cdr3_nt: TGTGCCAGCAGTTTATCCGGGTTTCTGACAGATACGCAGTATTTT
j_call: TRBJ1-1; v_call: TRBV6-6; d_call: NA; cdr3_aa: CASRVGQMNTEAFF; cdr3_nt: TGTGCCAGCAGGGTTGGACAGATGAACACTGAAGCTTTCTTT
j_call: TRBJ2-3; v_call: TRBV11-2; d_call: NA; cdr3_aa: CASSFSGQTRDTQYF; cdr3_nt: TGTGCCAGCAGCTTCTCGGGACAAACGAGAGATACGCAGTATTTT
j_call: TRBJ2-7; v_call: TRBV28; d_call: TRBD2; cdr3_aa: CASRPTSGSYEQYF; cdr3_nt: TGTGCCAGCAGACCGACTAGCGGATCCTACGAGCAGTACTTC